This T cell receptor beta chain was observed in a study of OX40 agonist ivuxolimab in advanced cancers. Looking at the study overall: Past anti-PD-1, anti-PD-L1 or anti-CTLA-4 therapy was accepted, and roughly 38% had received some.

TCRdb's copy holds only in-frame clones and misses some; the assay was immunoSEQ multiplex PCR. Among around 61,000 clones listed, more than 70% were seen once. A word on this clone: Its target is not known.

General study results and limits: Expanded peripheral T cell antigen specificity was not determined. At 0.1-3.0 mg/kg, partial responders had clonal expansion among the lowest observed.

Germline assignment: CDR1 SGHTA and CDR2 FQGNSA. The CDR3 spans 15 residues. The V end was cut by 1 base, the J end by 5 bases, with 14 bases between. This clonotype originated in an adult with an advanced solid tumor such as melanoma, head and neck, liver or kidney cancer. V and J are TRBV7-2 and TRBJ2-5; tentative D call: TRBD2 (6 bases). The sample here was CD4+ or CD8+ T cells sorted from blood, taken in a trial of the OX40 agonist ivuxolimab. CDR3 DNA: TGTGCCAGCAGCTTAGGGACGCGGGAATCCGAGACCCAGTACTTC. This translates into CASSLGTRESETQYF.